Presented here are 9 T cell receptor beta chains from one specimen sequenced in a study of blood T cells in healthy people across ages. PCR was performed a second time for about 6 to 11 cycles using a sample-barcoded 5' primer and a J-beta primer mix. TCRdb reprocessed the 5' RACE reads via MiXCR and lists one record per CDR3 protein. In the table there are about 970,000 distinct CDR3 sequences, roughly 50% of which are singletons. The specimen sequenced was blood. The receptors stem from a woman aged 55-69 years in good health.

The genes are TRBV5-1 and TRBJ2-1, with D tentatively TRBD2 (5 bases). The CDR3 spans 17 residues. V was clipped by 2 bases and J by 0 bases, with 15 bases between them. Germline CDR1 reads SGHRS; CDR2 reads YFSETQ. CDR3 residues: CASSFEGSTLSYNEQFF. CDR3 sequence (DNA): TGCGCCAGCAGCTTTGAGGGATCTACCCTCTCCTACAATGAGCAGTTCTTC.

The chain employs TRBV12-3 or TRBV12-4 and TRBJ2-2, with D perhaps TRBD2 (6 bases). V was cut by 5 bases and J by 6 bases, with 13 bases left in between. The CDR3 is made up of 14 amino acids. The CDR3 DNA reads TGTGCCAGCAGTCCCCGACTAGTGGCCGGGGAGCTGTTTTTT. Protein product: CASSPRLVAGELFF.

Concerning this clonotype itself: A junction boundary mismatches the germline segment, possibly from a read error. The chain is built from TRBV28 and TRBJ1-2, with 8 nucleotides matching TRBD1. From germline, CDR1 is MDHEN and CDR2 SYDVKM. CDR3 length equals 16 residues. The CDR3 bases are TGTGCCAACAGTTTTTTTCGGCAGGGGGCGGGAGCTGGCTACACCTTC. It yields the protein CANSFFRQGAGAGYTF.

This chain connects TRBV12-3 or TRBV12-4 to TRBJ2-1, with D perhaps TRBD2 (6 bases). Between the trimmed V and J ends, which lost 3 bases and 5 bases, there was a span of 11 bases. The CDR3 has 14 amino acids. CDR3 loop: CASSLGGYDNEQFF. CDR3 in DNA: TGTGCCAGCAGTTTGGGGGGTTATGACAATGAGCAGTTCTTC.

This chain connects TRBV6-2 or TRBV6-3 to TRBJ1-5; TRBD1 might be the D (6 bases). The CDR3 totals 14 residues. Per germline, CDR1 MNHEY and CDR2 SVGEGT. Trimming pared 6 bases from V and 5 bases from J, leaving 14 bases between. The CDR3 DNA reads TGTGCCAGCAGGGACCCAGGGGTAGATCAGCCCCAGCATTTT. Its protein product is CASRDPGVDQPQHF.

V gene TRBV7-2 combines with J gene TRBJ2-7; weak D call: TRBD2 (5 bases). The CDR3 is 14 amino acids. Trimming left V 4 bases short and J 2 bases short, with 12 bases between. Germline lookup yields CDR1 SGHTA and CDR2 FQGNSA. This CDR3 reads CASSSWTVAYEQYF. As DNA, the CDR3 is TGTGCCAGCAGCTCCTGGACTGTCGCCTACGAGCAGTACTTC.

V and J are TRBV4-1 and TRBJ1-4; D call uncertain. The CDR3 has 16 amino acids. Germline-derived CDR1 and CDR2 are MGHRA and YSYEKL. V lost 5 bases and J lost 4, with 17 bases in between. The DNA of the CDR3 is TGCGCCAGCAGCAACTTCCAGGCCGGTGTTAATGAAAAACTGTTTTTT. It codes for CASSNFQAGVNEKLFF.

CDR3 sequence reads: CASRRGIRNQPQHF. CDR3 coding DNA: TGTGCCAGCAGAAGGGGGATCCGCAATCAGCCCCAGCATTTT. This chain links TRBV12-3 or TRBV12-4 with TRBJ1-5; TRBD1 is a possible D gene (6 bases). V was cut by 6 bases and J by 2 bases, with 11 bases left in between. The CDR3 loop spans 14 amino acids.

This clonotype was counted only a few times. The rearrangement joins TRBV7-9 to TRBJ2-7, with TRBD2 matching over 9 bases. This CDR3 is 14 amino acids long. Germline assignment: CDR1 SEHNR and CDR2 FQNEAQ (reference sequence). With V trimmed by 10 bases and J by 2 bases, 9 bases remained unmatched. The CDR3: CATEVSGRPYEQYF. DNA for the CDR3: TGTGCCACCGAGGTTAGCGGGAGACCCTACGAGCAGTACTTC. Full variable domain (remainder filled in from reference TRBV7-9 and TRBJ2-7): DTGVSQNPRHKITKRGQNVTFRCDPISEHNRLYWYRQTLGQGPEFLTYFQNEAQLEKSRLLSDRFSAERPKGSFSTLEIQRTEQGDSAMYLCATEVSGRPYEQYFGPGTRLTVT.